This T cell receptor (beta chain) was documented in a study of blood T cell repertoires in COVID-19. TCRdb's copy holds only in-frame clones and misses some; the assay was immunoSEQ multiplex PCR. The repertoire holds over 30,000 clones, with roughly four fifths as singletons. The CDR3 length is 12 residues. V was pared by 5 bases and J by 7 bases, with 9 bases between. Germline V CDR1 and CDR2: MNHEY, SMNVEV (reference sequence). This chain uses TRBV27 with TRBJ2-1; D possibly corresponds to TRBD2 (5 bases). Sequencing was done on a sample of peripheral blood. This TCR was recovered from an elderly man with active or convalescent COVID-19. The CDR3 region has the DNA TGTGCCAGCAGTCCCGACTATAATGAGCAGTTCTTC. Amino acids: CASSPDYNEQFF.